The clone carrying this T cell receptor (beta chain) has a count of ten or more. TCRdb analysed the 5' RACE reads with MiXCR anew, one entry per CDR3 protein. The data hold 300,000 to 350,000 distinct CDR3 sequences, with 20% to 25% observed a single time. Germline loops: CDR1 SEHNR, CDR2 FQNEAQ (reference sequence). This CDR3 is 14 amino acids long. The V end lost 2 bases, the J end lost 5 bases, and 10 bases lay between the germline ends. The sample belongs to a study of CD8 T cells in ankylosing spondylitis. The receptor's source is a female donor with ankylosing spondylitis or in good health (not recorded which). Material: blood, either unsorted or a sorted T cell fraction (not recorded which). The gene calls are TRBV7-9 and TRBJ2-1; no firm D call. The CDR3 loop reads CASSLRDNNNEQFF. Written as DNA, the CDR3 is TGTGCCAGCAGCTTAAGAGACAACAACAATGAGCAGTTCTTC.